Described below is a single TCR beta chain sequence and its context. Its matching antigen is unknown. The data belong to a study of T cells in narcolepsy. Study in general: Donors had narcolepsy type 1 or type 2, or were healthy controls. General observations from the study: Same-patient CSF and blood CD4+ T cell clonotypes included HCRT-specific and TRIB2-specific autoreactive ones. Autoreactive clonotypes reportedly recurred in blood of same and different patients, not controls. No autoreactive T cell clone sequences appeared in some memory CD4+ repertoires.

CDR1 is MRHNA and CDR2 is SNTAGT in the germline V gene. J gave up 1 base and V 10 bases, and 6 bases lay outside the gene matches. This CDR3 has 13 residues. The data were produced by immunoSEQ multiplex PCR, yet TCRdb's version contains in-frame clones alone and is incomplete. The sample consists of around 32,000 clones, about four fifths of them appearing once. The sample was CD45RA- memory CD4+ T cells from PBMCs. The chain employs TRBV6-4 and TRBJ2-7; 8 nucleotides line up with TRBD1. This receptor was obtained from a human donor with narcolepsy. The CDR3 sequence is CANGTGRSYEQYF. CDR3 sequence (DNA): TGTGCCAACGGGACAGGTCGTTCCTACGAGCAGTACTTC.